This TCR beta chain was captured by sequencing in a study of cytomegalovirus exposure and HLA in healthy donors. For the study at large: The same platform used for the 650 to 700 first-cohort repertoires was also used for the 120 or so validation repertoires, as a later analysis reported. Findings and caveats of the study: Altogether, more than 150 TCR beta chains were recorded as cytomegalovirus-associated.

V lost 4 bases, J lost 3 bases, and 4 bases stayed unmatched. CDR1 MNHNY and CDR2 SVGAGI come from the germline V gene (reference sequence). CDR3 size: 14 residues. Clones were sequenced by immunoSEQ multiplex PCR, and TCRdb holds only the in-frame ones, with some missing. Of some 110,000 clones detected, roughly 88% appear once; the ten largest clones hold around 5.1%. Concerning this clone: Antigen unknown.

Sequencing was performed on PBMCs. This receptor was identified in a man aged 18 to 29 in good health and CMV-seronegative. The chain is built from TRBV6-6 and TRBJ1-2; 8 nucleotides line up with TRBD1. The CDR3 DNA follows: TGTGCCAGCAGTTCTCCGACAGGGGACTATGGCTACACCTTC. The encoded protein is CASSSPTGDYGYTF.